The sequence of this T cell receptor (beta chain) was determined in a study of CD8+CD57+ T cells in acquired aplastic anemia. Selection for sequencing was limited to patients who had shown CD8+CD57+ cell expansion by flow cytometry. According to the study, genomic DNA was the template for TCR beta VDJ and CDR3 profiling. In TCRdb, the reads were re-called with MiXCR into one record per CDR3 protein. Counted here are 150,000 to 180,000 distinct CDR3 sequences, roughly half occurring once; the ten biggest clones make up approximately 12%. The CDR3 has 12 residues. Germline values: CDR1 SQVTM, CDR2 ANQGSEA. The J segment lost 6 bases and the V segment lost 8 bases, leaving 9 bases of the junction unmatched.

This receptor was taken from a human donor with aplastic anemia. Sequencing was done on a sample of sorted CD4+, CD8+, or CD8+CD57+ T cells (not recorded which) from PBMCs. The chain has TRBV29-1 and TRBJ1-2; 7 bases match TRBD1. Here the CDR3 reads CSLTGRHDGYTF. DNA for the CDR3: TGCAGCTTGACAGGGAGACATGATGGCTACACCTTC. Together with reference TRBV29-1 and TRBJ1-2, the CDR3 gives the full variable domain: SAVISQKPSRDICQRGTSLTIQCQVDSQVTMMFWYRQQPGQSLTLIATANQGSEATYESGFVIDKFPISRPNLTFSTLTVSNMSPEDSSIYLCSLTGRHDGYTFGSGTRLTVV.